The 25 T cell receptor beta chains below come from one sample, sequenced in a study of identifying expanded T cells in peripheral blood. Produced via immunoSEQ multiplex PCR; TCRdb's table is partial and in-frame only. The data show approximately 91,000 clones, 88% seen once. The sequenced material came from blood. Source of these receptors: a person aged 18 to 75 in good health.

The chain joins TRBV5-1 to TRBJ1-2; D is possibly TRBD1 (5 bases). The CDR3 loop spans 12 amino acids. From germline, CDR1 is SGHRS and CDR2 YFSETQ. V gave up 4 bases and J gave up 13 bases, with 17 bases separating them. In nucleotides, the CDR3 is TGCGCCAGCAGCCTGACTCTACAGGATCTCACCTTC. Translating gives CASSLTLQDLTF. The entire variable domain, with the rest obtained from reference TRBV5-1 and TRBJ1-2, is as follows: KAGVTQTPRYLIKTRGQQVTLSCSPISGHRSVSWYQQTPGQGLQFLFEYFSETQRNKGNFPGRFSGRQFSNSRSEMNVSTLELGDSALYLCASSLTLQDLTFGSGTRLTVV.

The genes are TRBV18 and TRBJ1-4; D remains unclear. Trimming shortened V by 3 bases and J by 6 bases, and 14 bases separated the two germline ends. The CDR3 is 15 residues long. Germline-derived CDR1 and CDR2 are KGHSH and LQKENI. CDR3 in amino acids: CASSPIEDGDEKLFF. Written as DNA, the CDR3 is TGTGCCAGCTCACCGATCGAAGACGGGGATGAAAAACTGTTTTTT.

The rearrangement uses TRBV5-1 and TRBJ2-7; perhaps TRBD2 as D (7 bases). The CDR3 runs to 14 residues. Trimming shortened V by 5 bases and J by 2 bases, and 14 bases separated the two germline ends. Germline CDR1 SGHRS, CDR2 YFSETQ. CDR3 coding DNA: TGCGCCAGCAGAGGGGGGGGTTCGACCTACGAGCAGTACTTC. It codes for CASRGGGSTYEQYF.

This clone has just a few counts. The chain carries TRBV4-3 and TRBJ2-1, with TRBD1 identical over 9 bases. The V and J ends lost 0 bases and 6 bases, in that order; junction bases with no gene match: 6. The CDR3 extends over 16 amino acids. From germline, CDR1 is LGHNA and CDR2 YSLEER. CDR3 sequence (DNA): TGCGCCAGCAGCCAAGATTTGGGGACAGGGTCCAATGAGCAGTTCTTC. It yields the protein CASSQDLGTGSNEQFF.

The rearrangement uses TRBV5-5 and TRBJ2-6; D not certain. CDR3 length: 17 amino acids. Germline V CDR1 and CDR2: SGHKS, YYEKEE (reference sequence). V dropped 1 base and J dropped 0 bases, with 11 bases sitting between them. CDR3 DNA sequence: TGTGCCAGCAGCTTGTTTCCGTCGACCTCTGGGGCCAACGTCCTGACTTTC. Encoded protein: CASSLFPSTSGANVLTF.

V gene TRBV11-3 combines with J gene TRBJ2-7; 8 bases are a match to TRBD2. V lost 5 bases, J lost 8 bases, and 8 bases stayed unmatched. The CDR3 loop spans 13 amino acids. The germline V gene has CDR1 SGHNT and CDR2 YENEEA. The CDR3 protein is CASSPTSVIQQYF. In DNA form, the CDR3 reads TGTGCCAGCAGCCCGACTAGCGTGATTCAGCAGTACTTC.

This clone was observed a single time. The chain employs TRBV30 and TRBJ2-5, with 9 nucleotides matching TRBD1. The CDR3 totals 13 residues. V was clipped by 3 bases and J by 4 bases; unmatched bases: 3. CDR1 is GTSNPN, CDR2 SVGIG, per germline (reference sequence). The CDR3 coding sequence is TGTGCCTGGAGCACACAGGGGGCAGAGACCCAGTACTTC. Translating gives CAWSTQGAETQYF. The whole variable domain, filled in from reference TRBV30 and TRBJ2-5, reads SQTIHQWPATLVQPVGSPLSLECTVEGTSNPNLYWYRQAAGRGLQLLFYSVGIGQISSEVPQNLSASRPQDRQFILSSKKLLLSDSGFYLCAWSTQGAETQYFGPGTRLLVL.

The genes are TRBV6-5 and TRBJ1-5, with D possibly being TRBD1 (5 bases). The CDR3 is made up of 14 amino acids. From germline, CDR1 is MNHEY and CDR2 SVGAGI. Trimming took off 0 bases at V and 6 bases at J, with 9 bases between the two ends. CDR3 region: CASSYSGGVQPQHF. CDR3 DNA sequence: TGTGCCAGCAGTTACTCGGGGGGGGTTCAGCCCCAGCATTTT.

The chain combines TRBV6-1 with TRBJ1-3; no clear D gene. The CDR3 has 14 residues. V lost 9 bases, J lost 0 bases, and 12 bases lay in between. In germline, CDR1 is MNHNS, CDR2 SASEGT. The CDR3 region has the DNA TGTGCCAGTTACCTCCCTAGCTCTGGAAACACCATATATTTT. Translated, it gives CASYLPSSGNTIYF.

V usage is TRBV6-1 and J usage is TRBJ2-7, with TRBD1 as a possible D gene (5 bases). Trimming left V 1 base short and J 0 bases short, with 10 bases between. Germline V gives CDR1 MNHNS, CDR2 SASEGT. The CDR3 has 15 residues. CDR3 sequence (DNA): TGTGCCAGCAGTGAAGAGGATGACAGCTCCTACGAGCAGTACTTC. It specifies CASSEEDDSSYEQYF.

V gene TRBV29-1 combines with J gene TRBJ2-2; maybe TRBD1 (5 bases). There are 15 residues in the CDR3. Trimming removed 0 bases at V and 1 base at J, with 9 bases between. The germline CDR1 and CDR2 sequences are SQVTM and ANQGSEA. CDR3 in amino acids: CSVEDLTGNTGELFF. The CDR3 DNA reads as TGCAGCGTTGAAGATCTCACAGGGAACACCGGGGAGCTGTTTTTT.

The chain links TRBV5-4 to TRBJ2-3; 8 nucleotides match TRBD2. V dropped 10 bases and J dropped 3; count of bases not matched to a gene: 7. The CDR3 loop spans 13 amino acids. Germline CDR1 reads SGHNT; CDR2 reads YYREEE (reference sequence). The CDR3 here is CAHSGTSTDTQYF. The DNA for the CDR3 is TGTGCCCATTCCGGGACTAGTACAGATACGCAGTATTTT.

This clone has more than one count but fewer than ten. This rearrangement joins TRBV15 to TRBJ2-3; 10 bases line up with TRBD2. From germline, CDR1 is LNHNV and CDR2 YYDKDF (reference sequence). The CDR3 sequence is 15 residues long. J was trimmed by 4 bases and V by 0 bases; bases with no gene match: 1. The CDR3 sequence: CATSRETSGSDTQYF. CDR3 sequence (DNA): TGTGCCACCAGCAGAGAGACTAGCGGGTCAGATACGCAGTATTTT. The entire variable domain, with the rest obtained from reference TRBV15 and TRBJ2-3, is as follows: DAMVIQNPRYQVTQFGKPVTLSCSQTLNHNVMYWYQQKSSQAPKLLFHYYDKDFNNEADTPDNFQSRRPNTSFCFLDIRSPGLGDTAMYLCATSRETSGSDTQYFGPGTRLTVL.

The rearrangement links TRBV30 to TRBJ1-1; TRBD1 matches at 10 bases. Germline lookup yields CDR1 GTSNPN and CDR2 SVGIG (reference sequence). The V and J ends lost 0 bases and 3 bases, in that order; junction bases with no gene match: 10. The CDR3 loop spans 17 amino acids. CDR3 nucleotide sequence: TGTGCCTGGAGTGTGAGAGGGACAGGGGTTTTCGACACTGAAGCTTTCTTT. It encodes CAWSVRGTGVFDTEAFF.

This chain links TRBV6-4 with TRBJ2-7; weak D call: TRBD1 (6 bases). V lost 0 bases and J 0 bases, leaving 18 bases between the germline ends. The CDR3 spans 18 residues. CDR1 is MRHNA, CDR2 SNTAGT, per germline. In DNA form, the CDR3 reads TGTGCCAGCAGTGACTCGAAAGTGGTGGGGGACAACTCCTACGAGCAGTACTTC. Translating it yields CASSDSKVVGDNSYEQYF.

The chain joins TRBV29-1 to TRBJ1-3; a weak D match, TRBD1 (5 bases). Trimming cost V 7 bases and J 2 bases, with 12 bases left between them. The CDR3 loop spans 13 amino acids. Germline V gives CDR1 SQVTM, CDR2 ANQGSEA. CDR3 residues: CSARGEPGNTIYF. Written as DNA, the CDR3 is TGCAGCGCTAGAGGGGAGCCTGGAAACACCATATATTTT.

This sequence joins TRBV5-4 and TRBJ2-7, with D hard to call. The CDR3 runs 13 residues. V lost 3 bases, J lost 6 bases, and 13 bases lay in between. The germline CDR1 and CDR2 sequences are SGHNT and YYREEE (reference sequence). The CDR3 coding sequence is TGTGCCAGCAGCTCGGAGCCACTGTCCGAGCAGTACTTC. Amino acid sequence: CASSSEPLSEQYF.

The chain employs TRBV6-1 and TRBJ1-1; 7 bases are shared with TRBD1. The CDR3 loop spans 15 amino acids. V dropped 8 bases and J dropped 0; count of bases not matched to a gene: 9. Germline values: CDR1 MNHNS, CDR2 SASEGT. Written as DNA, the CDR3 is TGTGCCAGCCGAAATAGGGGACAGATGAACACTGAAGCTTTCTTT. This sequence encodes CASRNRGQMNTEAFF.

The V call is TRBV5-1, the J call TRBJ2-1; 13 bases are a match to TRBD2. Germline lookup yields CDR1 SGHRS and CDR2 YFSETQ. The CDR3 sequence is 14 residues long. The V gene end was trimmed by 2 bases and the J gene end by 12 bases; junction bases not matched to a gene: 5. The CDR3 DNA sequence: TGCGCCAGCAGCTTTGGACTAGCGGGAGCGGTGCAGTTCTTC. This gives the protein CASSFGLAGAVQFF.

The V gene is TRBV28, the J gene TRBJ1-2, with D possibly being TRBD1 (5 bases). CDR3 length equals 15 residues. The V end was cut by 6 bases, the J end by 0 bases, with 14 bases between. CDR1 is MDHEN, CDR2 SYDVKM, per germline. As DNA, the CDR3 is TGTGCCAGCAGACCACGGGACGGGACTAACTATGGCTACACCTTC. The encoded protein is CASRPRDGTNYGYTF.

This clone is a singleton in its sample. The chain employs TRBV6-5 and TRBJ2-5, with 14 bases lining up with TRBD2. The V and J ends lost 3 bases and 6 bases, in that order; junction bases with no gene match: 3. The CDR3 has 15 residues. Per germline, CDR1 MNHEY and CDR2 SVGAGI. The CDR3 nucleotides read TGTGCCAGCAGTTATGGGACTAGCGGGAGAAAGACCCAGTACTTC. As protein: CASSYGTSGRKTQYF.

Only a few counts were recorded for this clone. At the DNA level, this CDR3 is encoded by other sequences in the same sample as well. V usage is TRBV4-2 and J usage is TRBJ1-3; D might be TRBD1 (6 bases). The V and J ends lost 0 bases and 0 bases respectively, with 6 bases between them. The length of the CDR3 is 15 residues. Germline V CDR1 and CDR2: LGHNA, YNFKEQ. The CDR3 protein is CASSQEGGSGNTIYF. The CDR3 bases are TGTGCCAGCAGCCAAGAAGGGGGCTCTGGAAACACCATATATTTT.

This sequence joins TRBV13 and TRBJ2-3, with D possibly matching TRBD2 (5 bases). Trimming cost V 2 bases and J 4 bases, with 13 bases left between them. This CDR3 region has 15 residues. CDR1 PRHDT and CDR2 FYEKMQ come from the germline V gene (reference sequence). As DNA, the CDR3 is TGTGCCAGCAGCTTAACCGGGGATGGTTCAGATACGCAGTATTTT. Amino acid sequence: CASSLTGDGSDTQYF.

V gene TRBV5-1 combines with J gene TRBJ1-4; D gene unclear. Germline loops: CDR1 SGHRS, CDR2 YFSETQ. The CDR3 runs to 14 residues. Trimming removed 5 bases at V and 0 bases at J, with 8 bases between. The CDR3 nucleotides read TGCGCCAGCAGAAGGGTCCCAACTAATGAAAAACTGTTTTTT. Its translation: CASRRVPTNEKLFF.

This clone was counted a single time. V is TRBV9 and J is TRBJ2-1; TRBD2 matches 11 bases. V was pared by 2 bases and J by 4 bases, with 2 bases of the junction left unmatched. Germline CDR1 and CDR2: SGDLS and YYNGEE. This CDR3 spans 15 amino acids. Written as DNA, the CDR3 is TGTGCCAGCAGCGTGACTAGCGGGGAATACAATGAGCAGTTCTTC. It translates to CASSVTSGEYNEQFF.